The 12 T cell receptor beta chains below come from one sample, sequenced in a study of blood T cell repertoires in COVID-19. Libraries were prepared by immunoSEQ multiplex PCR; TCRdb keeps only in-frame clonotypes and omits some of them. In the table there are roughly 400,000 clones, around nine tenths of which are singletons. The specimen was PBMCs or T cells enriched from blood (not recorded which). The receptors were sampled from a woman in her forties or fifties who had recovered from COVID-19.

The CDR3 sequence is CASSSTAPNYGYTF. Here the CDR3 DNA reads TGTGCCAGCTCTTCGACAGCACCTAACTATGGCTACACCTTC. This chain uses TRBV18 with TRBJ1-2, with D possibly being TRBD1 (5 bases). This CDR3 has 14 amino acids. V shed 6 bases and J shed 0 bases, with 11 bases lying between them. Germline V gene data show CDR1 as KGHSH and CDR2 as LQKENI.

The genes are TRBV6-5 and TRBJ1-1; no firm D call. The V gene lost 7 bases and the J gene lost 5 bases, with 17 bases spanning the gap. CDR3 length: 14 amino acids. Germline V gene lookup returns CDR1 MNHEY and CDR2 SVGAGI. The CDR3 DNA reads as TGTGCCAGCATCCGGCCGGGAGGGAGGACTGAAGCTTTCTTT. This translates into CASIRPGGRTEAFF.

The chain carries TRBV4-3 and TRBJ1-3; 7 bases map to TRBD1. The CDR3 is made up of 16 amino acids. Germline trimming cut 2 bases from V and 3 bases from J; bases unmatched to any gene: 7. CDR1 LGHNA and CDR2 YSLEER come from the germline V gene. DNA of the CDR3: TGCGCCAGCAGCCAAACGTGGACAGGAGGTGGAAACACCATATATTTT. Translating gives CASSQTWTGGGNTIYF.

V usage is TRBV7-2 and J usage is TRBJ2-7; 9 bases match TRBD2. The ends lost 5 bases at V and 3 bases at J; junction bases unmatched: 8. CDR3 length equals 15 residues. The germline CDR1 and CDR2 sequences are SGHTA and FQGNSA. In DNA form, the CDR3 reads TGTGCCAGCAGCCCTGGAAGCGGGGGGTTCTACGAGCAGTACTTC. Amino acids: CASSPGSGGFYEQYF.

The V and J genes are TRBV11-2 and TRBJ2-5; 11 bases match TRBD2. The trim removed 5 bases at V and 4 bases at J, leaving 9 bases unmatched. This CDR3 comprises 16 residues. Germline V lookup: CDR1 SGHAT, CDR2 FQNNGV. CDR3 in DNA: TGTGCCAGCAGCCCAGGGGTAGCGGGGGGGTTAGAGACCCAGTACTTC. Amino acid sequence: CASSPGVAGGLETQYF.

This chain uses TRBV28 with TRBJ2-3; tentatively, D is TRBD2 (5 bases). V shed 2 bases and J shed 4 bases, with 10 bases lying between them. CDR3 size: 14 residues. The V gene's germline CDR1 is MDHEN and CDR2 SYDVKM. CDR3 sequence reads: CASSLIASADTQYF. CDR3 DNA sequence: TGTGCCAGCAGTTTAATAGCGAGTGCAGATACGCAGTATTTT.

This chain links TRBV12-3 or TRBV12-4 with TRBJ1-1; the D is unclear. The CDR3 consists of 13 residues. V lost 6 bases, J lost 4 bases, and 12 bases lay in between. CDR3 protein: CASSPPWPTEAFF. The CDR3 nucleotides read TGTGCCAGCAGCCCCCCCTGGCCCACTGAAGCTTTCTTT.

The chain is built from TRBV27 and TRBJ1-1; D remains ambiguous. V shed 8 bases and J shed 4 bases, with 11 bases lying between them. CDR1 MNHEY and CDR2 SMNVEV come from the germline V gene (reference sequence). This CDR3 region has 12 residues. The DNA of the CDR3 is TGTGCCAGCCGACAATTGGGCACTGAAGCTTTCTTT. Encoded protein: CASRQLGTEAFF.

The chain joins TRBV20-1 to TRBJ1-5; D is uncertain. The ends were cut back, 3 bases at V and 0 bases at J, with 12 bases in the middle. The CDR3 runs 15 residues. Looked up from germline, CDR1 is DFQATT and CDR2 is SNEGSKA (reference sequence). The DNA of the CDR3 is TGCAGTGCTAGTTCGGGTGACGATAGCAATCAGCCCCAGCATTTT. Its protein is CSASSGDDSNQPQHF.

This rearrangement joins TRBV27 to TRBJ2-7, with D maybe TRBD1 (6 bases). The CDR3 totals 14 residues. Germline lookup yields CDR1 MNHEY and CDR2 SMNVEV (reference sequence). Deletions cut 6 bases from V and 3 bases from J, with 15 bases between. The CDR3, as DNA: TGTGCCAGCAGAGACCCCGGACAGCACTACGAGCAGTACTTC. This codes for CASRDPGQHYEQYF.

CDR3 sequence (DNA): TGTGCCAGCTCACCAGGGGCAGACCCCTACAATGAGCAGTTCTTC. It yields the protein CASSPGADPYNEQFF. The chain is built from TRBV18 and TRBJ2-1, with D perhaps TRBD1 (5 bases). The CDR3 consists of 15 residues. V lost 2 bases and J 2 bases, leaving 10 bases between the germline ends. Germline V gene data show CDR1 as KGHSH and CDR2 as LQKENI.

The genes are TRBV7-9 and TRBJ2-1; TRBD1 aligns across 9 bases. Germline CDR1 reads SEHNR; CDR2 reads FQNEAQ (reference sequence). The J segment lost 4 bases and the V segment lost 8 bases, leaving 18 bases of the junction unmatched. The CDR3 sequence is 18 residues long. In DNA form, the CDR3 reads TGTGCCAGCCTAGGATTGAATCAGCCGGGACAGGGTTACAATGAGCAGTTCTTC. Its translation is CASLGLNQPGQGYNEQFF. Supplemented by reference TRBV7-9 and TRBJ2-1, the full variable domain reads DTGVSQNPRHKITKRGQNVTFRCDPISEHNRLYWYRQTLGQGPEFLTYFQNEAQLEKSRLLSDRFSAERPKGSFSTLEIQRTEQGDSAMYLCASLGLNQPGQGYNEQFFGPGTRLTVL.